The clone carrying this T cell receptor (beta chain) was counted at least ten times. This entry belongs to a study of glioma-infiltrating T cells. The iRepertoire nested amplicon-rescue multiplex PCR amplified TCR alpha and beta CDR3s from RNA. TCRdb recomputed calls from the multiplex PCR reads with MiXCR, one row per CDR3 protein. The sample consists of around 190,000 distinct CDR3 sequences, roughly a third of them appearing once. This CDR3 is 19 amino acids long. Germline CDR1 and CDR2: MNHEY and SMNVEV (reference sequence). The V and J ends lost 3 bases and 4 bases, in that order; junction bases with no gene match: 12.

The rearrangement uses TRBV27 and TRBJ2-7; 16 bases fit TRBD2. This TCR came from a human donor with low-grade glioma or glioblastoma, undergoing nonglioma brain surgery, or in good health (not recorded which). The sample consisted of glioma tissue, nonneoplastic brain tissue, or PBMCs (not recorded which). The CDR3 region is CASSFAGTSGRDSSYEQYF. The CDR3 nucleotides are TGTGCCAGCAGTTTCGCCGGGACTAGCGGGAGGGACTCGAGTTACGAGCAGTACTTC.